Sequencing of this TCR beta chain was carried out in a study of CD8 T cells in Susac syndrome. The multiple sclerosis controls consisted of treatment-naive patients with relapsing-remitting disease, either stable or active. Details on this clonotype: Its antigen is still unknown.

Reverse transcription of roughly 0.45 to 1 ug RNA used random hexamers. Multiplex PCR with immunoSEQ amplified the TCR beta CDR3 across 54 Vbeta and 13 Jbeta. TCRdb called the immunoSEQ multiplex PCR reads again in MiXCR, with one record for every CDR3 protein. The repertoire includes 150,000 to 250,000 distinct CDR3 sequences, 90% to 95% of them detected once, and approximately 0.093% sits in the top ten. The V end was cut by 7 bases, the J end by 10 bases, with 16 bases between. The CDR3 totals 11 residues. Per the germline V gene, CDR1 is SQVTM and CDR2 is ANQGSEA. Overall study findings and caveats: The number of individuals included in the study's TCR sequencing and HLA analysis was acknowledged as relatively small.

Sequencing was performed on CD4+ T cells from PBMCs. The genes are TRBV29-1 and TRBJ1-1; D is possibly TRBD1 (6 bases). The sequence was obtained from a human donor with multiple sclerosis. In nucleotides, the CDR3 is TGCAGCGCTTCGACAGGCCTGGGAGCTTTCTTT. This encodes CSASTGLGAFF.